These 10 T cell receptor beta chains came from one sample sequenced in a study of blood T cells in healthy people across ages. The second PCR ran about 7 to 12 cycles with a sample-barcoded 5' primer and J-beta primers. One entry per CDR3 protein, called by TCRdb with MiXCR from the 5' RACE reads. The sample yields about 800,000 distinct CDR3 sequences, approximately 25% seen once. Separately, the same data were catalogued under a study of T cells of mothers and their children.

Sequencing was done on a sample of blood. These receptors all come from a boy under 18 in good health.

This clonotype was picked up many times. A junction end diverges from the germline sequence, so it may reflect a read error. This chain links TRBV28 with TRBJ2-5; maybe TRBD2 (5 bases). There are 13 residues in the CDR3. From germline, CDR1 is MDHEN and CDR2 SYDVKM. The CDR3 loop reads CASSFRGQETQYF. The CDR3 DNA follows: TGCGCCAGCAGCTTTCGGGGCCAAGAGACCCAGTACTTC.

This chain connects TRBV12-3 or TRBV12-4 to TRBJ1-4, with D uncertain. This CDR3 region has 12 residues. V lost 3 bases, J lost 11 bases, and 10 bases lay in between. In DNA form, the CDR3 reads TGTGCCAGCAGTTTCGGCCCGGAGAAACTGTTTTTT. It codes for CASSFGPEKLFF.

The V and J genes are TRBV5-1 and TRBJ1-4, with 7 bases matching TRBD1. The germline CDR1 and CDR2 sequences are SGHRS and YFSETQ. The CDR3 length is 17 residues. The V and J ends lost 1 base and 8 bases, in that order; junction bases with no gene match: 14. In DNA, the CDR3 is TGCGCCAGCAGCTTGAGGCCTTCGATGACAGGGAACGAAAAACTGTTTTTT. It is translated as CASSLRPSMTGNEKLFF.

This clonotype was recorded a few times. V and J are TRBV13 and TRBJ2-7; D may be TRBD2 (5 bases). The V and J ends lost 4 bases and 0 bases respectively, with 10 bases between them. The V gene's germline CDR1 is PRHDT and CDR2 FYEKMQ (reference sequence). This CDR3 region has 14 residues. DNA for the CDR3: TGTGCCAGCAGCTCTTCTAGCTACTCCTACGAGCAGTACTTC. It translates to CASSSSSYSYEQYF. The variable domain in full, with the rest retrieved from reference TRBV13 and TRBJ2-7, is AAGVIQSPRHLIKEKRETATLKCYPIPRHDTVYWYQQGPGQDPQFLISFYEKMQSDKGSIPDRFSAQQFSDYHSELNMSSLELGDSALYFCASSSSSYSYEQYFGPGTRLTVT.

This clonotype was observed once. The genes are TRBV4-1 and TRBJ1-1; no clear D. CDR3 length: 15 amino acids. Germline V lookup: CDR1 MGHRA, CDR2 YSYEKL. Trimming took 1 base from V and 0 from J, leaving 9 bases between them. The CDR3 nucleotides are TGCGCCAGCAGCCAAGGCGACTTCATGAACACTGAAGCTTTCTTT. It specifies CASSQGDFMNTEAFF.

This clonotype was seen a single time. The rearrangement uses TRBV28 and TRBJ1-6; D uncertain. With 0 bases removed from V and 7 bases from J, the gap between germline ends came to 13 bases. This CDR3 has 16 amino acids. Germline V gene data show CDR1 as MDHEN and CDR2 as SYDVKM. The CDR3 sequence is CASSLWDQTVNSPLHF. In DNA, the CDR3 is TGTGCCAGCAGTTTATGGGATCAAACTGTCAATTCACCCCTCCACTTT.

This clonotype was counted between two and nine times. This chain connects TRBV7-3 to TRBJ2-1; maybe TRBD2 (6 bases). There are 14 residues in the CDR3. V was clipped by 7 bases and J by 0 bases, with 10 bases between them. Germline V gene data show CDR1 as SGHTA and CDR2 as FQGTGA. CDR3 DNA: TGTGCCAGCAAGGAGGGAGGCTCCTACAATGAGCAGTTCTTC. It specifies CASKEGGSYNEQFF.

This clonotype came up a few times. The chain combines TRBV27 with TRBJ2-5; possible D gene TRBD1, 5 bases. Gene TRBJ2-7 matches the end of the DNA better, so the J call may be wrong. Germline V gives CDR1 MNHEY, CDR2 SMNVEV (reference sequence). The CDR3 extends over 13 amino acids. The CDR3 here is CASRGHGRTEQYF. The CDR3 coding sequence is TGTGCCAGCAGAGGACACGGCCGTACCGAGCAGTACTTC.

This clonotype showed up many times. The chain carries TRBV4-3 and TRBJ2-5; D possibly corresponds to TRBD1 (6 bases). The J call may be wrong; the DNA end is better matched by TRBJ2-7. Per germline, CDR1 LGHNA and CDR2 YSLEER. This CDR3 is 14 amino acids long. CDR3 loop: CASSQGRGRYEQYF. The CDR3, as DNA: TGCGCCAGCAGCCAAGGCAGGGGAAGGTACGAGCAGTACTTC.

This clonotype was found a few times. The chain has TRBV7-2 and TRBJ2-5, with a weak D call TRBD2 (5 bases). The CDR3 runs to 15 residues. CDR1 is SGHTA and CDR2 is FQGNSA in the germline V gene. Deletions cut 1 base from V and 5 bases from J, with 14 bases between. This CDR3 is CASSLGWRAGETQYF. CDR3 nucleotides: TGTGCCAGCAGCTTAGGGTGGCGGGCCGGGGAGACCCAGTACTTC.